The 30 T cell receptor beta chains below come from one sample, sequenced in a study of blood T cell repertoires in COVID-19. Some clones are missing from TCRdb's copy, which holds only in-frame ones; the method was immunoSEQ multiplex PCR. The profile shows 190,000 or so clones, around 90% of them singletons. The specimen sequenced was peripheral blood. The source of these receptors is a man aged 35 to 55 with active or convalescent COVID-19.

The sample holds one count of this clone. The V and J genes are TRBV6-1 and TRBJ1-5; a possible D gene is TRBD1 (5 bases). Trimming cost V 3 bases and J 3 bases, with 9 bases left between them. The CDR3 totals 14 residues. CDR1 is MNHNS and CDR2 is SASEGT in the germline V gene. CDR3 DNA sequence: TGTGCCAGCAGTGACGGACAACCCAATCAGCCCCAGCATTTT. Amino acid sequence: CASSDGQPNQPQHF.

The chain links TRBV30 to TRBJ1-5, with TRBD1 matching over 12 bases. Germline loops: CDR1 GTSNPN, CDR2 SVGIG (reference sequence). There are 15 residues in the CDR3. Unmatched junction bases numbered 5, after V lost 2 bases and J lost 6 bases. The CDR3 DNA reads as TGTGCCTGGAGTTTGGGACAGGGGGCTGGTCAGCCCCAGCATTTT. Amino acid sequence: CAWSLGQGAGQPQHF.

This CDR3 reads CASSLYLAGDTGELFF. CDR3 DNA sequence: TGTGCCAGCAGCTTATATCTAGCGGGGGACACCGGGGAGCTGTTTTTT. V usage is TRBV7-2 and J usage is TRBJ2-2, with 10 bases lining up with TRBD2. V was clipped by 2 bases and J by 3 bases; unmatched bases: 3. The CDR3 length is 16 residues. In germline, CDR1 is SGHTA, CDR2 FQGNSA.

V and J are TRBV4-1 and TRBJ1-4, with D tentatively TRBD1 (6 bases). Germline values: CDR1 MGHRA, CDR2 YSYEKL. Trimming left V 0 bases short and J 5 bases short, with 16 bases between. CDR3 length: 17 residues. The CDR3 is CASSQEPAGAGNEKLFF. DNA for the CDR3: TGCGCCAGCAGCCAAGAACCGGCGGGGGCGGGGAATGAAAAACTGTTTTTT.

This chain connects TRBV5-6 to TRBJ1-6; 8 bases are a match to TRBD1. From germline, CDR1 is SGHDT and CDR2 YYEEEE. This CDR3 spans 18 amino acids. V dropped 2 bases and J dropped 4; count of bases not matched to a gene: 11. CDR3 amino acids: CASSLVARTGIYNSPLHF. CDR3 sequence (DNA): TGTGCCAGCAGCTTAGTGGCCCGGACAGGGATATATAATTCACCCCTCCACTTT. The complete variable domain, with remaining parts taken from reference TRBV5-6 and TRBJ1-6, reads DAGVTQSPTHLIKTRGQQVTLRCSPKSGHDTVSWYQQALGQGPQFIFQYYEEEERQRGNFPDRFSGHQFPNYSSELNVNALLLGDSALYLCASSLVARTGIYNSPLHFGNGTRLTVT.

The V and J genes are TRBV5-1 and TRBJ2-5, with D maybe TRBD1 (6 bases). V was clipped by 0 bases and J by 3 bases, with 18 bases between them. The CDR3 totals 17 residues. Germline values: CDR1 SGHRS, CDR2 YFSETQ. The DNA of the CDR3 is TGCGCCAGCAGCTTGGCCGACTATCCAGGGGCTGAAGAGACCCAGTACTTC. Protein product: CASSLADYPGAEETQYF.

The chain employs TRBV28 and TRBJ2-7; the match to TRBD1 covers 11 bases. V gave up 6 bases and J gave up 7 bases; unmatched junction bases: 5. The CDR3 is 13 residues long. The germline CDR1 and CDR2 sequences are MDHEN and SYDVKM. The CDR3 DNA sequence: TGTGCCAGCAGGCGGACAGGGGGCGGGGAGCAGTACTTC. Amino acids: CASRRTGGGEQYF.

This clone was observed once. The rearrangement uses TRBV11-2 and TRBJ1-5; D possibly corresponds to TRBD1 (5 bases). V was cut by 1 base and J by 7 bases, with 11 bases left in between. There are 14 residues in the CDR3. Germline CDR1 reads SGHAT; CDR2 reads FQNNGV. CDR3 DNA sequence: TGTGCCAGCAGCTTAGGGGAGGGGTCCCAGCCCCAGCATTTT. It yields the protein CASSLGEGSQPQHF.

This chain links TRBV5-1 with TRBJ2-1; 12 bases are a match to TRBD2. V lost 1 base and J lost 4; bases outside the gene matches: 3. Per the germline V gene, CDR1 is SGHRS and CDR2 is YFSETQ. The CDR3 loop spans 16 amino acids. The CDR3, as DNA: TGCGCCAGCAGCTTGTCTGGACTAGCGGGGTACAATGAGCAGTTCTTC. Translating it yields CASSLSGLAGYNEQFF.

The J gene is TRBJ2-7, the V gene TRBV30; 12 bases agree with TRBD2. From germline, CDR1 is GTSNPN and CDR2 SVGIG (reference sequence). The trim removed 2 bases at V and 4 bases at J, leaving 3 bases unmatched. CDR3 length equals 14 residues. The CDR3 loop is CAWSTSGGPYEQYF. As DNA, the CDR3 is TGTGCCTGGAGTACTAGCGGGGGGCCATACGAGCAGTACTTC. Looking up the rest from reference TRBV30 and TRBJ2-7 gives the full variable domain: SQTIHQWPATLVQPVGSPLSLECTVEGTSNPNLYWYRQAAGRGLQLLFYSVGIGQISSEVPQNLSASRPQDRQFILSSKKLLLSDSGFYLCAWSTSGGPYEQYFGPGTRLTVT.

The V gene is TRBV9, the J gene TRBJ2-3; TRBD1 matches at 7 bases. Per germline, CDR1 SGDLS and CDR2 YYNGEE. The CDR3 sequence is 15 residues long. Trimming took 0 bases from V and 6 from J; bases not matched to a gene: 7. In DNA form, the CDR3 reads TGTGCCAGCAGCGTAGGGACAGGCGACGGGGATACGCAGTATTTT. Residues: CASSVGTGDGDTQYF.

In its sample, this clone was seen once. The chain recombines TRBV7-8 with TRBJ2-7, with 10 bases that match TRBD2. V shed 2 bases and J 2 bases; nucleotides not matched to a gene: 0. The V gene's germline CDR1 is SGHVS and CDR2 FQNEAQ. The CDR3 covers 14 residues. The CDR3 DNA reads as TGTGCCAGCAGCTTAAGCGGGGGGGCCTACGAGCAGTACTTC. Amino acid sequence: CASSLSGGAYEQYF.

V usage is TRBV5-4 and J usage is TRBJ1-4, with a tentative D call TRBD1 (6 bases). The CDR3 sequence is 14 residues long. V was trimmed by 0 bases and J by 8 bases, leaving 11 bases between them. Germline V gene lookup returns CDR1 SGHNT and CDR2 YYREEE (reference sequence). In nucleotides, the CDR3 is TGTGCCAGCAGCTTGGATGGGGGCTGGGAAAAACTGTTTTTT. It specifies CASSLDGGWEKLFF.

The chain couples TRBV7-3 to TRBJ2-5; TRBD2 agrees at 11 bases. Trimming cost V 5 bases and J 2 bases; bases outside gene matches: 7. This CDR3 comprises 16 residues. From germline, CDR1 is SGHTA and CDR2 FQGTGA. The CDR3: CASSPGTSGSQETQYF. The CDR3 bases are TGTGCCAGCAGCCCAGGGACTAGCGGTTCTCAAGAGACCCAGTACTTC.

V is TRBV11-2 and J is TRBJ2-5; D gene unclear. V lost 0 bases and J lost 11, with 7 bases in between. The V gene's germline CDR1 is SGHAT and CDR2 FQNNGV. This CDR3 has 11 amino acids. The CDR3 region has the DNA TGTGCCAGCAGCTTAGAGAAGAGGCAGTACTTC. This translates into CASSLEKRQYF.

The chain couples TRBV12-3 or TRBV12-4 to TRBJ1-4; the D is unclear. Trimming pared 3 bases from V and 3 bases from J, leaving 5 bases between. The CDR3 length is 13 residues. The CDR3 protein is CASSFSANEKLFF. The DNA of the CDR3 is TGTGCCAGCAGTTTTTCCGCTAATGAAAAACTGTTTTTT.

The rearrangement joins TRBV11-2 to TRBJ2-2; 7 bases agree with TRBD2. The length of the CDR3 is 16 residues. CDR1 and CDR2 (germline): SGHAT, FQNNGV. V gave up 3 bases and J gave up 1 base; unmatched junction bases: 5. CDR3 in amino acids: CASSFEKRGNTGELFF. Written as DNA, the CDR3 is TGTGCCAGCAGCTTTGAGAAGCGGGGGAACACCGGGGAGCTGTTTTTT.

The chain recombines TRBV28 with TRBJ2-7; D is possibly TRBD1 (5 bases). Germline V gives CDR1 MDHEN, CDR2 SYDVKM. V was trimmed by 5 bases and J by 2 bases, leaving 16 bases between them. The CDR3 runs to 15 residues. This CDR3 reads CASSPLRKGAYEQYF. Written as DNA, the CDR3 is TGTGCCAGCAGTCCCCTTCGGAAAGGGGCCTACGAGCAGTACTTC.

This clone was observed a handful of times. Additional DNA sequences in this sample encode the identical CDR3. This chain joins TRBV2 and TRBJ1-5; D unresolved. Germline CDR1 and CDR2: SNHLY and FYNNEI. This CDR3 contains 13 residues. V was cut by 2 bases and J by 2 bases, with 4 bases left in between. The CDR3 reads CASSETGNQPQHF. The CDR3 nucleotides read TGTGCCAGCAGTGAAACAGGCAATCAGCCCCAGCATTTT.

Note on this clone: One junction end disagrees with the germline gene, perhaps due to a read error. The genes are TRBV3-1 (or the pseudogene TRBV3-2) and TRBJ1-3, with D hard to call. From germline, CDR1 is LGHDT and CDR2 YNNKEL (reference sequence). The CDR3 is 15 residues long. CDR3 residues: CASSQGPGSGNTIYF. The CDR3 bases are TGTGCCAGCAGTCAAGGTCCCGGCTCTGGAAACACCATATATTTT.

This rearrangement joins TRBV28 to TRBJ1-1, with a possible D match to TRBD1 (6 bases). This CDR3 comprises 15 residues. The germline V gene encodes CDR1 MDHEN and CDR2 SYDVKM. V was trimmed by 8 bases and J by 0 bases, leaving 16 bases between them. In DNA, the CDR3 is TGTGCCAGCGAGCCACGCGGGGGGCTGAACACTGAAGCTTTCTTT. This translates into CASEPRGGLNTEAFF.

This clone came up once. This rearrangement joins TRBV7-9 to TRBJ2-3, with 8 bases that match TRBD2. Germline V CDR1 and CDR2: SEHNR, FQNEAQ (reference sequence). The V gene end was trimmed by 2 bases and the J gene end by 2 bases; junction bases not matched to a gene: 6. CDR3 length: 16 residues. The CDR3 DNA reads as TGTGCCAGCAGCTTATCGGCGGGGGGCTACACAGATACGCAGTATTTT. Its translation is CASSLSAGGYTDTQYF.

The genes are TRBV11-3 and TRBJ1-1, with TRBD1 identical over 9 bases. V lost 5 bases and J lost 2; bases outside the gene matches: 9. Per the germline V gene, CDR1 is SGHNT and CDR2 is YENEEA. CDR3 length: 16 residues. The CDR3 is CASSLMPTGGNTEAFF. In DNA, the CDR3 is TGTGCCAGCAGCCTTATGCCGACAGGGGGAAACACTGAAGCTTTCTTT.

This chain joins TRBV5-1 and TRBJ1-1; a weak D match, TRBD1 (5 bases). CDR1 SGHRS and CDR2 YFSETQ come from the germline V gene. Trimming stripped 5 bases from V and 1 base from J, with 6 bases between. The CDR3 totals 12 residues. In nucleotides, the CDR3 is TGCGCCAGCAGGGGGGGGAACACTGAAGCTTTCTTT. Amino acids: CASRGGNTEAFF. The full variable domain, with the rest looked up from reference TRBV5-1 and TRBJ1-1, is KAGVTQTPRYLIKTRGQQVTLSCSPISGHRSVSWYQQTPGQGLQFLFEYFSETQRNKGNFPGRFSGRQFSNSRSEMNVSTLELGDSALYLCASRGGNTEAFFGQGTRLTVV.

This clone was seen a handful of times. The V and J genes are TRBV10-3 and TRBJ1-1, with unresolved D. Germline V CDR1 and CDR2: ENHRY, SYGVKD. V was cut by 3 bases and J by 1 base, with 9 bases left in between. CDR3 size: 14 residues. The CDR3 is CAISEPPRNTEAFF. The DNA for the CDR3 is TGTGCCATCAGTGAACCCCCGAGGAACACTGAAGCTTTCTTT.

This CDR3 is CASSVAQRGGLSTDTQYF. The CDR3 nucleotides read TGTGCCAGCAGCGTAGCCCAGCGGGGGGGACTAAGCACAGATACGCAGTATTTT. The gene calls are TRBV9 and TRBJ2-3, with 10 bases that match TRBD2. Germline V lookup: CDR1 SGDLS, CDR2 YYNGEE. The trim removed 0 bases at V and 0 bases at J, leaving 7 bases unmatched. This CDR3 contains 18 residues.

CDR3 in amino acids: CASSLEVGVSYEQYF. The CDR3 nucleotides read TGTGCCAGCAGCTTAGAGGTAGGGGTCTCCTACGAGCAGTACTTC. The chain uses TRBV7-8 and TRBJ2-7, with D possibly TRBD1 on 5 matching bases. This CDR3 comprises 15 residues. The V end was cut by 1 base, the J end by 0 bases, with 10 bases between. Per the germline V gene, CDR1 is SGHVS and CDR2 is FQNEAQ.

V and J are TRBV4-2 and TRBJ2-3, with 7 bases aligning to TRBD2. V shed 6 bases, J shed 5 bases, and the junction held 11 bases outside the gene matches. The CDR3 spans 15 residues. Germline V lookup: CDR1 LGHNA, CDR2 YNFKEQ. In nucleotides, the CDR3 is TGTGCCAGCAGGGGGGGGATGGGGCCAGAAGATACGCAGTATTTT. This encodes CASRGGMGPEDTQYF.

V usage is TRBV28 and J usage is TRBJ1-1; D perhaps matches TRBD1 (5 bases). V was shortened by 2 bases and J by 1 base, with 8 bases between the two germline ends. CDR3 size: 14 residues. Germline V gene data show CDR1 as MDHEN and CDR2 as SYDVKM. The CDR3 DNA sequence: TGTGCCAGCAGTTTAGGGGGGGGGAACACTGAAGCTTTCTTT. Protein sequence: CASSLGGGNTEAFF.

This rearrangement joins TRBV19 to TRBJ1-4; TRBD1 is a possible D gene (6 bases). CDR1 is LNHDA, CDR2 SQIVND, per germline (reference sequence). CDR3 length: 14 amino acids. Trimming pared 8 bases from V and 8 bases from J, leaving 18 bases between. In DNA form, the CDR3 reads TGTGCCAGTTGTACCAGGGGAGACAACGAAAAACTGTTTTTT. Residues: CASCTRGDNEKLFF.